Listed below are T cell receptor beta chains from one sample, sequenced in a study of cytomegalovirus exposure and HLA in healthy donors. TCRdb keeps only in-frame clones here, not all; method: immunoSEQ multiplex PCR. The sample is made up of 130,000 or so clones, and the top ten hold about 1.6% of it. Sequencing was done on a sample of PBMCs. These receptors were taken from a woman aged 40 to 50 in good health and CMV-seronegative. Both conserved end residues are part of each CDR3.

TRBJ2-3,TRBV5-6,CASSSYSGGADTQYF
TRBJ1-5,TRBV10-3,CAISEGTVVSQPQHF
TRBJ1-2,TRBV7-2,CASSLVGPRRNYGYTF
TRBJ1-6,TRBV28,CASSLRDSPLHF
TRBJ1-2,TRBV7-9,CASSLMDSYYGYTF
TRBJ2-5,TRBV27,CASSQGGPKETQYF
TRBJ2-3,TRBV2,CASREEYDTQYF
TRBJ2-6,TRBV2,CASSEGPGGANVLTF
TRBJ1-1,TRBV13,CASRTRGMNTEAFF
TRBJ1-2,TRBV7-2,CASSPITGNYGYTF
TRBJ2-1,TRBV19,CASSINARAGENEQFF
TRBJ1-4,TRBV7-2,CASSLTILDSATNEKLFF
TRBJ2-5,TRBV10-3,CAISLTPGGQETQYF
TRBJ1-4,TRBV15,CATSRKQDRAGTNEKLFF
TRBJ2-3,TRBV6-7,CASSQGSGTSGDRSTDTQYF
TRBJ1-3,TRBV7-3,CASSFGGPGNTIYF
TRBJ1-3,TRBV28,CASTVQGKGNTIYF